This record concerns one TCR beta chain sequence. This entry comes from a study of blood T cells in healthy people across ages. Primers used in a second PCR of roughly 7 to 12 cycles were a sample-barcoded 5' primer and a J-beta primer mix. TCRdb passed the 5' RACE reads through MiXCR, listing each CDR3 protein once. The sample includes hundreds of thousands of distinct CDR3 sequences, about 42% of them seen just once. This CDR3 spans 13 amino acids. Deletions cut 3 bases from V and 0 bases from J, with 7 bases between. Per germline, CDR1 DFQATT and CDR2 SNEGSKA (reference sequence). The clonotype comes from a man between 60 and 70 years old in good health. The chain combines TRBV20-1 with TRBJ2-3, with D unclear. Sequencing input: blood. The DNA for the CDR3 is TGCAGTGCTAGGACGGCTAGCACAGATACGCAGTATTTT. Its translation is CSARTASTDTQYF.